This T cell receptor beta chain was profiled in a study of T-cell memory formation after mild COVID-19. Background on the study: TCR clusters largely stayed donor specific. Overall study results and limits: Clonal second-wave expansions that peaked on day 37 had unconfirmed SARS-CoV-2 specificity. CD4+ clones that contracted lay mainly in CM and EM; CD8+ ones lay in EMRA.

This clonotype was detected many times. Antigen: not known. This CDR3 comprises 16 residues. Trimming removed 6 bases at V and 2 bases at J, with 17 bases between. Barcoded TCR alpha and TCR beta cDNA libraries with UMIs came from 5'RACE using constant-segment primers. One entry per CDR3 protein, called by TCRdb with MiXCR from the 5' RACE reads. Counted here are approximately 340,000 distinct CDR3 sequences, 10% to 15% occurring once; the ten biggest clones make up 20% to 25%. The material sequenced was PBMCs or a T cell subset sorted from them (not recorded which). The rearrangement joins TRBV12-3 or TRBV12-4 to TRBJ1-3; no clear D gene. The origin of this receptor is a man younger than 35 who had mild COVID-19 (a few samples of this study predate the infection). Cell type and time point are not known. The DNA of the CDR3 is TGTGCCAGCAGCTCGCCCACGACGGCTCCTGGAAACACCATATATTTT. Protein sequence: CASSSPTTAPGNTIYF.